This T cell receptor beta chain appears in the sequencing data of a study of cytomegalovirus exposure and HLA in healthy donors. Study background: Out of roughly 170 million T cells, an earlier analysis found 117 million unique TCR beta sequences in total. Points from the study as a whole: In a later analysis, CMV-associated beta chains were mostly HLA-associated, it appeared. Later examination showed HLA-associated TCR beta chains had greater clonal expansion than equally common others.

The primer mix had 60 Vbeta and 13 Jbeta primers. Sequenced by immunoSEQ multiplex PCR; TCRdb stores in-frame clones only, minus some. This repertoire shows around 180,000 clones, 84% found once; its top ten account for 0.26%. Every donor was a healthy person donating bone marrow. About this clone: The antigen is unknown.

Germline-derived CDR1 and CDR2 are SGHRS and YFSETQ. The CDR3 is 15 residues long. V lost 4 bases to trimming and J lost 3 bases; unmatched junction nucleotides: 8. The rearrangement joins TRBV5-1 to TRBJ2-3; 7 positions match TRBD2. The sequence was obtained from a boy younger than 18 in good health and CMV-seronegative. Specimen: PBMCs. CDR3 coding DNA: TGCGCCAGCAGCATCGGGGGGTTCGAGACAGATACGCAGTATTTT. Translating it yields CASSIGGFETDTQYF.